This T cell receptor (beta chain) was profiled in a study of blood T cell repertoires in COVID-19. Study information: Samples representing acute and convalescent COVID-19 were sourced from the United States, Italy and Spain. The analysed material was cDNA or gDNA that came from T cells, B-cell-depleted T cells, or PBMCs.

This CDR3 contains 14 residues. Germline V gene lookup returns CDR1 SGDLS and CDR2 YYNGEE. V dropped 3 bases and J dropped 4; count of bases not matched to a gene: 4. In the study's own analysis: Estimation of nucleated cell counts relied on the amplification of reference gene primers. Some clones are missing from TCRdb's copy, which holds only in-frame ones; the method was immunoSEQ multiplex PCR. The DNA gave D and trimming, while V, J and clone size come from that table. The sample shows under 400,000 clones, around 87% of them seen only once. This sequence originates from a woman under 40 with COVID-19, enrolled during active disease. The sequenced sample was peripheral blood. This rearrangement joins TRBV9 to TRBJ2-7, with 10 bases identical to TRBD2. In nucleotides, the CDR3 is TGTGCCAGCAGCGCCGGACTAGCGGAGTACGAGCAGTACTTC. It encodes CASSAGLAEYEQYF.